These 29 T cell receptor beta chains share one sample of origin, sequenced in a study of vaccination effects on CD4 cells after COVID-19. Antigens for these TCRs are unknown. Expansion of antigen-specific CD4+ T cells with viral peptide pools was carried out by the ViraFEST assay before sequencing. Investigators separated out CD4+ T cells once more than nine days of culture had passed. Either the BNT162b2 or mRNA-1273 vaccine was given to participants in two doses. Produced via immunoSEQ multiplex PCR; TCRdb's table is partial and in-frame only. The sample records 25,000 or so clones, roughly 80% being singletons. The source was CD4+ T cells from PBMCs cultured with SARS-CoV-2 spike peptides, collected after COVID-19 vaccination. The source of these receptors is a human donor who received a COVID-19 vaccine.

CDR3 coding DNA: TGTGCCAGCAGCACCTCGGGTGAAGCTTTCTTT. It specifies CASSTSGEAFF. The genes are TRBV5-4 and TRBJ1-1, with D unresolved. The CDR3 is 11 residues long. V lost 4 bases and J 7 bases, leaving 8 bases between the germline ends. Germline CDR1 and CDR2: SGHNT and YYREEE (reference sequence). Full variable domain (rest looked up from reference TRBV5-4 and TRBJ1-1): ETGVTQSPTHLIKTRGQQVTLRCSSQSGHNTVSWYQQALGQGPQFIFQYYREEENGRGNFPPRFSGLQFPNYSSELNVNALELDDSALYLCASSTSGEAFFGQGTRLTVV.

The chain carries TRBV19 and TRBJ2-2; 9 bases align to TRBD2. Germline CDR1 LNHDA, CDR2 SQIVND (reference sequence). The J segment lost 7 bases and the V segment lost 4 bases, leaving 19 bases of the junction unmatched. The CDR3 has 19 amino acids. The CDR3 protein is CASSTSGVFGTVGYGELFF. The CDR3 bases are TGTGCCAGTAGTACTAGCGGGGTTTTCGGAACAGTGGGTTACGGGGAGCTGTTTTTT.

J is TRBJ2-2 and V is TRBV14, with 7 bases fitting TRBD1. V shed 4 bases and J 3 bases; nucleotides not matched to a gene: 5. The CDR3 sequence is 15 residues long. Germline V lookup: CDR1 SGHDN, CDR2 FVKESK. The CDR3 sequence is CASSPRTGHTGELFF. The CDR3 DNA reads TGTGCCAGCAGCCCCCGGACAGGACACACCGGGGAGCTGTTTTTT.

The J gene is TRBJ1-4, the V gene TRBV7-9, with D maybe TRBD1 (5 bases). The CDR3 extends over 18 amino acids. With 5 bases removed from V and 0 bases from J, the gap between germline ends came to 19 bases. Germline V gene data show CDR1 as SEHNR and CDR2 as FQNEAQ (reference sequence). CDR3 protein: CASSRPLTADTTNEKLFF. The CDR3 region has the DNA TGTGCCAGCAGCCGACCTTTGACAGCGGATACAACTAATGAAAAACTGTTTTTT.

There are a few counts of this clone. The chain combines TRBV2 with TRBJ2-7, with TRBD2 identical over 8 bases. CDR3 length: 17 amino acids. Germline V gene lookup returns CDR1 SNHLY and CDR2 FYNNEI. V lost 3 bases and J lost 2; bases outside the gene matches: 12. The CDR3 region is CASSDTGTSGLTYEQYF. DNA for the CDR3: TGTGCCAGCAGTGATACGGGCACTAGCGGTCTGACCTACGAGCAGTACTTC.

This chain connects TRBV6-5 to TRBJ2-5, with TRBD1 as a possible D gene (6 bases). Germline V gene data show CDR1 as MNHEY and CDR2 as SVGAGI. The length of the CDR3 is 13 residues. V lost 5 bases and J lost 5, with 12 bases in between. Here the CDR3 reads CASSLPGQETQYF. In DNA form, the CDR3 reads TGTGCCAGCAGTCTGCCCGGACAGGAGACCCAGTACTTC.

This clone was counted between two and nine times. The chain combines TRBV6-5 with TRBJ1-1; D is ambiguous. V dropped 10 bases and J dropped 2 bases, with 14 bases sitting between them. The CDR3 has 13 amino acids. Germline CDR1 and CDR2: MNHEY and SVGAGI. The CDR3 loop reads CATLKVGNTEAFF. CDR3 nucleotide sequence: TGTGCCACCCTGAAAGTGGGCAACACTGAAGCTTTCTTT.

J is TRBJ2-7 and V is TRBV5-1; D perhaps matches TRBD1 (6 bases). CDR1 SGHRS and CDR2 YFSETQ come from the germline V gene. V was clipped by 1 base and J by 0 bases, with 8 bases between them. This CDR3 region has 14 residues. The CDR3 nucleotides read TGCGCCAGCAGCTTGCAGGGGAGCTCCTACGAGCAGTACTTC. Translating it yields CASSLQGSSYEQYF.

J is TRBJ2-1 and V is TRBV28; D unresolved. Between the trimmed V and J ends, which lost 5 bases and 5 bases, there was a span of 10 bases. Per the germline V gene, CDR1 is MDHEN and CDR2 is SYDVKM. The CDR3 contains 13 residues. This CDR3 reads CASSPYSDNEQFF. The CDR3 nucleotides are TGTGCCAGCAGTCCATATTCGGACAATGAGCAGTTCTTC. Full variable domain (remainder filled in from reference TRBV28 and TRBJ2-1): DVKVTQSSRYLVKRTGEKVFLECVQDMDHENMFWYRQDPGLGLRLIYFSYDVKMKEKGDIPEGYSVSREKKERFSLILESASTNQTSMYLCASSPYSDNEQFFGPGTRLTVL.

The count of this clone is one. V is TRBV6-6 and J is TRBJ2-3, with 9 bases that match TRBD1. The CDR3 spans 14 residues. Germline V gene sequence: CDR1 MNHNY, CDR2 SVGAGI (reference sequence). J lost 3 bases, V lost 2 bases, and 0 bases had no gene match. The CDR3 nucleotides read TGTGCCAGCAGTTACGGACAGGGGACAGATACGCAGTATTTT. As protein: CASSYGQGTDTQYF.

This clone was detected once. The chain is built from TRBV10-3 and TRBJ1-2; D remains unclear. V lost 3 bases, J lost 3 bases, and 5 bases lay in between. The CDR3 consists of 12 residues. The germline V gene has CDR1 ENHRY and CDR2 SYGVKD. The CDR3, as DNA: TGTGCCATCAGTGAACAAGACTATGGCTACACCTTC. Translation gives CAISEQDYGYTF.

This chain joins TRBV5-4 and TRBJ1-2, with D perhaps TRBD1 (6 bases). Trimming cost V 0 bases and J 2 bases, with 11 bases left between them. CDR3 length equals 15 residues. CDR1 SGHNT and CDR2 YYREEE come from the germline V gene (reference sequence). The CDR3, as DNA: TGTGCCAGCAGCTTGGGGTCAGGGGAAAACTATGGCTACACCTTC. This gives the protein CASSLGSGENYGYTF.

This clone was seen a handful of times. This chain connects TRBV14 to TRBJ2-7, with a tentative D call TRBD2 (5 bases). Per germline, CDR1 SGHDN and CDR2 FVKESK. Trimming took off 6 bases at V and 4 bases at J, with 16 bases between the two ends. The CDR3 has 14 residues. CDR3 residues: CASSRGPLVYEQYF. Here the CDR3 DNA reads TGTGCCAGCAGTCGAGGGCCCCTCGTGTACGAGCAGTACTTC.

CDR3 amino acids: CATRENTGELFF. CDR3 DNA: TGTGCCACCCGGGAGAACACCGGGGAGCTGTTTTTT. The chain employs TRBV24-1 and TRBJ2-2; a possible D gene is TRBD2 (5 bases). CDR1 is KGHDR and CDR2 is SFDVKD in the germline V gene. V was shortened by 9 bases and J by 1 base, with 5 bases between the two germline ends. This CDR3 region has 12 residues.

In this sample, this clone turned up a few times. This chain joins TRBV3-1 (or the pseudogene TRBV3-2) and TRBJ2-3, with 8 bases aligning to TRBD2. CDR3 size: 18 residues. V lost 1 base and J lost 1; bases outside the gene matches: 10. Germline V gene lookup returns CDR1 LGHDT and CDR2 YNNKEL (reference sequence). This CDR3 is CASSQGDSGEWGTDTQYF. In nucleotides, the CDR3 is TGTGCCAGCAGCCAAGGGGATAGCGGGGAGTGGGGCACAGATACGCAGTATTTT.

V usage is TRBV7-9 and J usage is TRBJ1-2; TRBD1 agrees at 8 bases. The junction had 10 bases not matched to a gene; V was cut back by 6 bases and J by 1 base. There are 16 residues in the CDR3. Germline CDR1 and CDR2: SEHNR and FQNEAQ (reference sequence). The CDR3 region has the DNA TGTGCCAGCAGTGCGGGACAGGCCTCAGATAACTATGGCTACACCTTC. Amino acids: CASSAGQASDNYGYTF.

The chain carries TRBV12-3 or TRBV12-4 and TRBJ1-1; possible D gene TRBD1, 5 bases. This CDR3 comprises 13 residues. With 6 bases removed from V and 3 bases from J, the gap between germline ends came to 11 bases. In DNA form, the CDR3 reads TGTGCCAGCAGGTGGGGGGAAGACACTGAAGCTTTCTTT. Translated, it gives CASRWGEDTEAFF.

The J gene is TRBJ1-4, the V gene TRBV11-2, with D hard to call. This CDR3 region has 14 residues. Trimming shortened V by 5 bases and J by 7 bases, and 14 bases separated the two germline ends. Germline V lookup: CDR1 SGHAT, CDR2 FQNNGV. The CDR3 DNA reads as TGTGCCAGCAGCCCGACACTCATAAGTGAAAAACTGTTTTTT. It encodes CASSPTLISEKLFF.

This clone appeared a few times. The chain employs TRBV10-3 and TRBJ2-6; D not resolved. The CDR3 is made up of 17 amino acids. The germline CDR1 and CDR2 sequences are ENHRY and SYGVKD. V was clipped by 4 bases and J by 4 bases, with 17 bases between them. CDR3 region: CAISGAEVSRGANVLTF. CDR3 sequence (DNA): TGTGCCATCAGTGGGGCTGAAGTATCTAGGGGGGCCAACGTCCTGACTTTC.

This chain joins TRBV5-1 and TRBJ2-3; D perhaps matches TRBD1 (6 bases). The CDR3 loop spans 16 amino acids. Germline-derived CDR1 and CDR2 are SGHRS and YFSETQ. Trimming removed 2 bases at V and 2 bases at J, with 15 bases between. This CDR3 is CASSFDQTGPTDTQYF. CDR3 nucleotides: TGCGCCAGCAGCTTTGATCAGACAGGACCCACAGATACGCAGTATTTT.

The chain is built from TRBV27 and TRBJ1-6; a weak D match, TRBD1 (5 bases). Germline V gene lookup returns CDR1 MNHEY and CDR2 SMNVEV (reference sequence). The CDR3 has 16 residues. V was shortened by 5 bases and J by 6 bases, with 17 bases between the two germline ends. CDR3 protein: CASSPNVGVGNSPLHF. The CDR3 coding sequence is TGTGCCAGCAGTCCAAACGTGGGGGTAGGTAATTCACCCCTCCACTTT.

V and J are TRBV19 and TRBJ1-2, with a possible D match to TRBD1 (5 bases). This CDR3 region has 14 residues. Per germline, CDR1 LNHDA and CDR2 SQIVND (reference sequence). V shed 7 bases and J shed 8 bases, with 20 bases lying between them. CDR3 nucleotide sequence: TGTGCCAGTACCCTCAAAGGCGGGGCCGGAGGCTACACCTTC. This translates into CASTLKGGAGGYTF. The whole variable domain, filled in from reference TRBV19 and TRBJ1-2, reads DGGITQSPKYLFRKEGQNVTLSCEQNLNHDAMYWYRQDPGQGLRLIYYSQIVNDFQKGDIAEGYSVSREKKESFPLTVTSAQKNPTAFYLCASTLKGGAGGYTFGSGTRLTVV.

This clone was seen once. CDR3 DNA sequence: TGTGCCAGCAGCCCCACGGCTTCTAGCACAGATACGCAGTATTTT. It codes for CASSPTASSTDTQYF. The J gene is TRBJ2-3, the V gene TRBV11-2; no clear D. Trimming removed 5 bases from V and 0 bases from J, with 12 bases in between. In germline, CDR1 is SGHAT, CDR2 FQNNGV. This CDR3 is 15 amino acids long.

The chain has TRBV9 and TRBJ2-3; D is uncertain. Between the trimmed V and J ends, which lost 2 bases and 2 bases, there was a span of 9 bases. The CDR3 is 14 amino acids. The germline V gene has CDR1 SGDLS and CDR2 YYNGEE. This chain's CDR3 is CASSVFSATDTQYF. As DNA, the CDR3 is TGTGCCAGCAGCGTTTTCAGCGCCACAGATACGCAGTATTTT. Full variable domain (missing parts from reference TRBV9 and TRBJ2-3): DSGVTQTPKHLITATGQRVTLRCSPRSGDLSVYWYQQSLDQGLQFLIQYYNGEERAKGNILERFSAQQFPDLHSELNLSSLELGDSALYFCASSVFSATDTQYFGPGTRLTVL.

The V gene is TRBV3-1 (or the pseudogene TRBV3-2), the J gene TRBJ1-1, with a possible D match to TRBD1 (5 bases). V lost 4 bases, J lost 6 bases, and 24 bases lay in between. Germline CDR1 and CDR2: LGHDT and YNNKEL (reference sequence). The length of the CDR3 is 17 residues. The CDR3 spells CASSPLTFRDRRAEAFF. The CDR3 DNA reads as TGTGCCAGCAGCCCGCTAACCTTCAGGGATAGGAGGGCTGAAGCTTTCTTT.

This clone has just one count. The rearrangement uses TRBV10-1 and TRBJ2-1; 10 bases agree with TRBD2. Trimming at V came to 5 bases and at J to 4 bases, leaving 11 bases not matched to a gene. The germline CDR1 and CDR2 sequences are WNHNN and SYGVQD (reference sequence). The CDR3 contains 17 residues. For the CDR3, the DNA is TGCGCCAGCAGTCCCCTTAGCGGGAGGATCTTATACAATGAGCAGTTCTTC. It is translated as CASSPLSGRILYNEQFF.

This chain connects TRBV6-2 or TRBV6-3 to TRBJ1-1; TRBD1 aligns across 10 bases. Germline V lookup: CDR1 MNHEY, CDR2 SVGEGT. The CDR3 has 15 residues. Trimming cost V 4 bases and J 6 bases; bases outside gene matches: 8. The CDR3 sequence: CASSLLIGTGAEAFF. The CDR3 nucleotides are TGTGCCAGCAGTTTACTGATCGGGACAGGGGCTGAAGCTTTCTTT.

This clone has a handful of counts. V and J are TRBV2 and TRBJ1-2, with D tentatively TRBD1 (6 bases). Per germline, CDR1 SNHLY and CDR2 FYNNEI. V was shortened by 11 bases and J by 2 bases, with 18 bases between the two germline ends. This CDR3 spans 14 amino acids. The CDR3 DNA is TGTGCCGGAGCAAAAGGGGGTAACAACTATGGCTACACCTTC. Amino acids: CAGAKGGNNYGYTF.

The V call is TRBV12-5, the J call TRBJ2-7, with D possibly matching TRBD1 (5 bases). The CDR3 is made up of 14 amino acids. Germline loops: CDR1 LGHNT, CDR2 FRNRAP. Trimming took 3 bases from V and 1 from J, leaving 10 bases between them. The CDR3 DNA reads TGTGCTAGTGGTTTCCGCCAGGGTTCCTACGAGCAGTACTTC. It yields the protein CASGFRQGSYEQYF. The full variable domain, in which reference TRBV12-5 and TRBJ2-7 provide the parts outside the CDR3, is DARVTQTPRHKVTEMGQEVTMRCQPILGHNTVFWYRQTMMQGLELLAYFRNRAPLDDSGMPKDRFSAEMPDATLATLKIQPSEPRDSAVYFCASGFRQGSYEQYFGPGTRLTVT.